These 32 T cell receptor beta chains were all obtained from the same sample, sequenced in a study of blood T cell repertoires in COVID-19. The table came from immunoSEQ multiplex PCR; TCRdb's copy has only in-frame clones and leaves some out. The top ten hold more than 12% of the sample, which has about 170,000 clones, around 84% seen once. Sequencing was done on a sample of peripheral blood. Receptors originate from a woman in her seventies with COVID-19, enrolled during active disease.

This clone appeared once. This rearrangement joins TRBV28 to TRBJ2-7; 8 positions agree with TRBD2. After removal of 2 bases from V and 4 bases from J, the junction contained 4 bases not matched to a gene. CDR1 and CDR2 (germline): MDHEN, SYDVKM. The CDR3 is made up of 14 amino acids. Here the CDR3 reads CASSLISGAYEQYF. CDR3 sequence (DNA): TGTGCCAGCAGTTTAATTAGCGGGGCATACGAGCAGTACTTC. Filled out from reference TRBV28 and TRBJ2-7, the complete variable domain reads DVKVTQSSRYLVKRTGEKVFLECVQDMDHENMFWYRQDPGLGLRLIYFSYDVKMKEKGDIPEGYSVSREKKERFSLILESASTNQTSMYLCASSLISGAYEQYFGPGTRLTVT.

The chain links TRBV3-1 (or the pseudogene TRBV3-2) to TRBJ1-5, with TRBD1 matching over 8 bases. CDR1 is LGHDT, CDR2 YNNKEL, per germline (reference sequence). The V segment lost 4 bases and the J segment 2 bases; nucleotides outside the gene matches: 1. The CDR3 has 14 residues. The CDR3 reads CASSLDRGNQPQHF. CDR3 nucleotides: TGTGCCAGCAGCCTGGACAGGGGCAATCAGCCCCAGCATTTT.

The V gene is TRBV6-6, the J gene TRBJ2-5, with 7 nucleotides matching TRBD2. V lost 8 bases, J lost 5 bases, and 5 bases stayed unmatched. CDR1 and CDR2 from the germline V gene are MNHNY and SVGAGI (reference sequence). The CDR3 extends over 12 amino acids. CDR3 DNA: TGTGCCAGCGGGCCCGGGAGGGAGACCCAGTACTTC. Amino acid sequence: CASGPGRETQYF.

This clone has just a few counts. The CDR3 region is CASVQGVNYGYTF. The CDR3 DNA reads TGTGCCAGTGTACAGGGGGTGAACTATGGCTACACCTTC. This rearrangement joins TRBV6-5 to TRBJ1-2; 8 nucleotides align to TRBD1. This CDR3 is 13 amino acids long. The ends lost 9 bases at V and 2 bases at J; junction bases unmatched: 5. Per the germline V gene, CDR1 is MNHEY and CDR2 is SVGAGI.

This clone was picked up one time. The J gene is TRBJ2-5, the V gene TRBV5-1; 15 bases match TRBD2. The junction had 4 bases not matched to a gene; V was cut back by 3 bases and J by 4 bases. This CDR3 region has 16 residues. Germline V gene sequence: CDR1 SGHRS, CDR2 YFSETQ. In DNA form, the CDR3 reads TGCGCCAGCAGCTACGGACTAGCGGGAGGGACAGAGACCCAGTACTTC. Protein sequence: CASSYGLAGGTETQYF.

The chain carries TRBV30 and TRBJ1-4, with 7 bases that match TRBD1. Losses at the gene ends were 2 bases for V and 3 bases for J; bases not matched to a gene: 9. CDR3 length equals 16 residues. From germline, CDR1 is GTSNPN and CDR2 SVGIG (reference sequence). Here the CDR3 DNA reads TGTGCCTGGAGTTCGCCCTACAGGGGTCCTAATGAAAAACTGTTTTTT. Translating it yields CAWSSPYRGPNEKLFF. The full variable domain, completed using reference TRBV30 and TRBJ1-4, is SQTIHQWPATLVQPVGSPLSLECTVEGTSNPNLYWYRQAAGRGLQLLFYSVGIGQISSEVPQNLSASRPQDRQFILSSKKLLLSDSGFYLCAWSSPYRGPNEKLFFGSGTQLSVL.

The chain employs TRBV19 and TRBJ1-2; D gene ambiguous. CDR3 size: 15 residues. Trimming stripped 3 bases from V and 0 bases from J, with 11 bases between. Germline V gene sequence: CDR1 LNHDA, CDR2 SQIVND (reference sequence). DNA for the CDR3: TGTGCCAGTAGTATGGTTCCCGGTACTAACTATGGCTACACCTTC. Its translation is CASSMVPGTNYGYTF.

This chain connects TRBV19 to TRBJ2-2; 12 bases align to TRBD2. CDR3 size: 17 residues. Germline loops: CDR1 LNHDA, CDR2 SQIVND (reference sequence). The ends lost 5 bases at V and 4 bases at J; junction bases unmatched: 8. CDR3 sequence (DNA): TGTGCCAGTAGTCCCCGGACTAGCGGGGAGAGCACCGGGGAGCTGTTTTTT. Protein product: CASSPRTSGESTGELFF.

The chain recombines TRBV6-5 with TRBJ1-3; 7 nucleotides line up with TRBD1. J lost 2 bases, V lost 5 bases, and 6 bases had no gene match. CDR3 length equals 15 residues. The V gene's germline CDR1 is MNHEY and CDR2 SVGAGI. This CDR3 reads CASSPDRVPGNTIYF. In DNA, the CDR3 is TGTGCCAGCAGTCCTGACAGGGTACCTGGAAACACCATATATTTT.

This chain connects TRBV28 to TRBJ2-5, with 10 bases fitting TRBD1. CDR1 and CDR2 (germline): MDHEN, SYDVKM. Trimming cost V 6 bases and J 5 bases; bases outside gene matches: 6. CDR3 size: 14 residues. CDR3 bases: TGTGCCAGCAGCCTGACAGGGGGCAGGGAGACCCAGTACTTC. It codes for CASSLTGGRETQYF. Using reference TRBV28 and TRBJ2-5 for the parts outside the CDR3, the full variable domain is DVKVTQSSRYLVKRTGEKVFLECVQDMDHENMFWYRQDPGLGLRLIYFSYDVKMKEKGDIPEGYSVSREKKERFSLILESASTNQTSMYLCASSLTGGRETQYFGPGTRLLVL.

The chain joins TRBV30 to TRBJ1-2, with a tentative D call TRBD1 (6 bases). V lost 4 bases and J 8 bases, leaving 14 bases between the germline ends. CDR1 and CDR2 from the germline V gene are GTSNPN and SVGIG (reference sequence). CDR3 length: 12 residues. The CDR3 protein is CAWTLTGTGYTF. The DNA for the CDR3 is TGTGCCTGGACACTTACAGGGACCGGCTACACCTTC. Full variable domain (rest looked up from reference TRBV30 and TRBJ1-2): SQTIHQWPATLVQPVGSPLSLECTVEGTSNPNLYWYRQAAGRGLQLLFYSVGIGQISSEVPQNLSASRPQDRQFILSSKKLLLSDSGFYLCAWTLTGTGYTFGSGTRLTVV.

The V gene is TRBV15, the J gene TRBJ2-3, with 9 positions matching TRBD2. V was clipped by 0 bases and J by 5 bases; unmatched bases: 9. The CDR3 extends over 17 amino acids. Germline CDR1 LNHNV, CDR2 YYDKDF (reference sequence). The CDR3 bases are TGTGCCACCAGCAGAGATTTTTCTAGCGGGATGAGAGATACGCAGTATTTT. This translates into CATSRDFSSGMRDTQYF.

This chain joins TRBV27 and TRBJ2-7, with unresolved D. The germline V gene encodes CDR1 MNHEY and CDR2 SMNVEV (reference sequence). The length of the CDR3 is 14 residues. Trimming pared 8 bases from V and 3 bases from J, leaving 17 bases between. The CDR3 loop reads CASAPGWNYYEQYF. CDR3 coding DNA: TGTGCCAGCGCCCCAGGATGGAATTACTACGAGCAGTACTTC.

V and J are TRBV19 and TRBJ2-6, with D tentatively TRBD1 (6 bases). CDR1 LNHDA and CDR2 SQIVND come from the germline V gene (reference sequence). The CDR3 length is 16 residues. V shed 10 bases and J shed 0 bases, with 16 bases lying between them. CDR3 loop: CATGQPSFSGANVLTF. The CDR3 DNA follows: TGTGCCACAGGACAGCCTTCTTTCTCTGGGGCCAACGTCCTGACTTTC.

The chain links TRBV28 to TRBJ2-1; 11 nucleotides match TRBD2. The CDR3 consists of 16 residues. V lost 5 bases to trimming and J lost 5 bases; unmatched junction nucleotides: 8. Looked up from germline, CDR1 is MDHEN and CDR2 is SYDVKM. This chain's CDR3 is CASSRMGLADNNEQFF. The CDR3 DNA reads TGTGCCAGCAGTCGGATGGGACTAGCGGATAACAATGAGCAGTTCTTC.

J is TRBJ1-1 and V is TRBV24-1; TRBD1 aligns across 7 bases. The J segment lost 0 bases and the V segment lost 0 bases, leaving 9 bases of the junction unmatched. CDR1 KGHDR and CDR2 SFDVKD come from the germline V gene. The CDR3 consists of 18 residues. The CDR3 sequence: CATSDLQGGDLVNTEAFF. The CDR3 region has the DNA TGTGCCACCAGTGATTTGCAGGGGGGTGATTTGGTGAACACTGAAGCTTTCTTT.

This clone was recorded once. CDR3 region: CASSKDTETYEQYF. For the CDR3, the DNA is TGTGCCAGCAGCAAGGACACCGAAACCTACGAGCAGTACTTC. This chain joins TRBV5-6 and TRBJ2-7; a weak D match, TRBD1 (5 bases). Germline CDR1 and CDR2: SGHDT and YYEEEE. CDR3 length: 14 residues. The germline V and J ends were trimmed by 4 bases and 2 bases, with 13 bases remaining between them.

The rearrangement joins TRBV30 to TRBJ1-5; TRBD1 might be the D (5 bases). The CDR3 runs 13 residues. V lost 6 bases to trimming and J lost 0 bases, with 9 bases between them. Per the germline V gene, CDR1 is GTSNPN and CDR2 is SVGIG (reference sequence). The DNA of the CDR3 is TGTGCCTGTGCCGGGGGTAGCAATCAGCCCCAGCATTTT. Translating gives CACAGGSNQPQHF.

This clone was seen only a few times. This rearrangement joins TRBV28 to TRBJ2-1, with D possibly being TRBD2 (8 bases). This CDR3 spans 16 amino acids. Between the trimmed V and J ends, which lost 7 bases and 4 bases, there was a span of 20 bases. Germline lookup yields CDR1 MDHEN and CDR2 SYDVKM. The CDR3 protein is CASTGGASGPYNEQFF. CDR3 DNA: TGTGCCAGCACAGGGGGGGCTAGCGGGCCATACAATGAGCAGTTCTTC. The full variable domain, completed using reference TRBV28 and TRBJ2-1, is DVKVTQSSRYLVKRTGEKVFLECVQDMDHENMFWYRQDPGLGLRLIYFSYDVKMKEKGDIPEGYSVSREKKERFSLILESASTNQTSMYLCASTGGASGPYNEQFFGPGTRLTVL.

CDR3 sequence reads: CASSRGLVTDTQYF. The CDR3 DNA is TGTGCCAGTAGTCGGGGACTAGTGACAGATACGCAGTATTTT. The V gene is TRBV19, the J gene TRBJ2-3, with TRBD2 matching 8 bases. CDR3 length: 14 residues. V trimming: 5 bases; J trimming: 3 bases; junction bases outside the gene matches: 4. CDR1 is LNHDA, CDR2 SQIVND, per germline (reference sequence).

The chain has TRBV30 and TRBJ2-1, with D possibly TRBD1 on 5 matching bases. The germline gives CDR1 GTSNPN, CDR2 SVGIG (reference sequence). V gave up 0 bases and J gave up 10 bases, with 13 bases separating them. The CDR3 totals 13 residues. The CDR3 region has the DNA TGTGCCTGGAGTGTAAAGCCCCAGGGAGAGCAGTTCTTC. Amino acid sequence: CAWSVKPQGEQFF.

The CDR3 region is CASSEVGTGELFF. The CDR3, as DNA: TGTGCCAGCAGTGAAGTCGGGACCGGGGAGCTGTTTTTT. The gene calls are TRBV6-1 and TRBJ2-2, with unresolved D. Germline values: CDR1 MNHNS, CDR2 SASEGT. Trimming cost V 1 base and J 5 bases, with 5 bases left between them. The CDR3 totals 13 residues.

The chain recombines TRBV5-4 with TRBJ2-7, with 14 nucleotides matching TRBD2. J was trimmed by 9 bases and V by 4 bases; bases with no gene match: 9. The length of the CDR3 is 15 residues. In germline, CDR1 is SGHNT, CDR2 YYREEE (reference sequence). CDR3 amino acids: CASSPGLAGGLGQYF. The CDR3 DNA reads TGTGCCAGCAGCCCAGGACTAGCGGGGGGTCTTGGGCAGTACTTC. Drawing the rest from reference TRBV5-4 and TRBJ2-7, the complete variable domain is ETGVTQSPTHLIKTRGQQVTLRCSSQSGHNTVSWYQQALGQGPQFIFQYYREEENGRGNFPPRFSGLQFPNYSSELNVNALELDDSALYLCASSPGLAGGLGQYFGPGTRLTVT.

This clone showed up just once. The chain couples TRBV15 to TRBJ2-2, with D possibly being TRBD2 (6 bases). Per germline, CDR1 LNHNV and CDR2 YYDKDF (reference sequence). This CDR3 is 16 amino acids long. The V and J ends lost 2 bases and 0 bases respectively, with 10 bases between them. CDR3 sequence (DNA): TGTGCCACCAGCAGACAGCGGGCCACGAACACCGGGGAGCTGTTTTTT. Translating it yields CATSRQRATNTGELFF.

This clone has a handful of counts. This rearrangement joins TRBV7-8 to TRBJ1-2, with 12 bases identical to TRBD1. The CDR3 totals 14 residues. Germline V gene sequence: CDR1 SGHVS, CDR2 FQNEAQ. Trimming took 8 bases from V and 12 from J; bases not matched to a gene: 13. This chain's CDR3 is CASSESGTGGGNTF. The CDR3 DNA is TGTGCCAGCTCAGAGTCCGGGACAGGGGGCGGAAACACCTTC.

The V gene is TRBV28, the J gene TRBJ1-5; no clear D gene. V was clipped by 4 bases and J by 7 bases, with 14 bases between them. This CDR3 contains 14 residues. Germline CDR1 is MDHEN and CDR2 is SYDVKM. The CDR3 bases are TGTGCCAGCAGTTCGCTCCAGTTGAACCAGCCCCAGCATTTT. Its protein product is CASSSLQLNQPQHF.

This clone showed up just once. V gene TRBV28 combines with J gene TRBJ1-2; TRBD1 agrees at 8 bases. Germline assignment: CDR1 MDHEN and CDR2 SYDVKM. Trimming took 1 base from V and 8 from J; bases not matched to a gene: 6. The CDR3 sequence is 14 residues long. The CDR3 spells CASSLSDRAGGYTF. The CDR3 bases are TGTGCCAGCAGTTTATCGGACAGGGCAGGGGGCTACACCTTC.

This chain uses TRBV13 with TRBJ2-7; a possible D gene is TRBD2 (6 bases). The germline V and J ends were trimmed by 3 bases and 2 bases, with 14 bases remaining between them. CDR3 length: 15 residues. Looked up from germline, CDR1 is PRHDT and CDR2 is FYEKMQ (reference sequence). CDR3 amino acids: CASSFPGTPTYEQYV. The CDR3, as DNA: TGTGCCAGCAGCTTCCCCGGGACTCCAACCTACGAGCAGTACGTC.

The V gene is TRBV5-1, the J gene TRBJ2-1; the D is unclear. The CDR3 totals 11 residues. CDR1 and CDR2 (germline): SGHRS, YFSETQ. Trimming removed 3 bases at V and 6 bases at J, with 4 bases between. The CDR3 loop is CASSSSNEQFF. DNA of the CDR3: TGCGCCAGCAGCTCTAGCAATGAGCAGTTCTTC. Using reference TRBV5-1 and TRBJ2-1 for the parts outside the CDR3, the full variable domain is KAGVTQTPRYLIKTRGQQVTLSCSPISGHRSVSWYQQTPGQGLQFLFEYFSETQRNKGNFPGRFSGRQFSNSRSEMNVSTLELGDSALYLCASSSSNEQFFGPGTRLTVL.

J is TRBJ1-1 and V is TRBV18; D uncertain. The germline V gene has CDR1 KGHSH and CDR2 LQKENI. This CDR3 is 13 amino acids long. The V end was cut by 4 bases, the J end by 3 bases, with 9 bases between. CDR3 protein: CASSLSRDTEAFF. The CDR3 DNA reads as TGTGCCAGCTCACTGAGTCGGGACACTGAAGCTTTCTTT.

This clone is a singleton in its sample. The CDR3 spells CASSPPRGLAGPSTDTQYF. For the CDR3, the DNA is TGTGCCAGCAGCCCTCCCAGGGGACTAGCGGGTCCTAGCACAGATACGCAGTATTTT. The genes are TRBV13 and TRBJ2-3; 12 positions match TRBD2. The germline V gene encodes CDR1 PRHDT and CDR2 FYEKMQ (reference sequence). The junction had 12 bases not matched to a gene; V was cut back by 5 bases and J by 0 bases. This CDR3 comprises 19 residues.

The chain employs TRBV28 and TRBJ2-2; the D gene is possibly TRBD2 (5 bases). Trimming removed 5 bases from V and 1 base from J, with 14 bases in between. The germline V gene has CDR1 MDHEN and CDR2 SYDVKM. This CDR3 is built from 16 residues. The CDR3 loop reads CASSRSGLKNTGELFF. CDR3 DNA: TGTGCCAGCAGTCGGAGCGGACTGAAGAACACCGGGGAGCTGTTTTTT.